Listed below are T cell receptor beta chains from one sample, sequenced in a study of shared clonotypes between healthy human individuals. Data came from immunoSEQ multiplex PCR; TCRdb stores just in-frame clones and leaves some out. The sample comprises over a million clones, 95% to 99% of which are singletons, and about 0.42% rests with the top ten. Sequencing input: naive CD4+ T cells sorted from blood. Source of these receptors: a man younger than 40 in good health. Each CDR3 is given with its conserved first and last residue. The D gene is left open where the match is weak. For some rows the clone size is stated as once, few or many, or as a class when expanded; others skip it.

v_gene,d_gene,abundance,j_gene,CDR3nt,CDR3aa
TRBV5-1,NA,NA,TRBJ2-7,TGCGCCAGCAGCCCATCCGGGGGCCGGGGCTACGAGCAGTACTTC,CASSPSGGRGYEQYF
TRBV29-1,NA,NA,TRBJ1-1,TGCAGCGTCAAGGAGAACACTGAAGCTTTCTTT,CSVKENTEAFF
TRBV27,NA,NA,TRBJ1-5,TGTGCCAGCAGTCGAGGAAAAGATCGGCAGCCCCAGCATTTT,CASSRGKDRQPQHF
TRBV5-4,NA,once,TRBJ2-1,TGTGCCAGCAGCTTGCAGTCTAGTCAGGCTGAGCAGTTCTTC,CASSLQSSQAEQFF
TRBV28,NA,NA,TRBJ1-5,TGTGCCAGCAGTTTATGGGGCCGGCAGGGCAATCAGCCCCAGCATTTT,CASSLWGRQGNQPQHF
TRBV5-4,NA,NA,TRBJ1-1,TGTGCCAGCAGCCCCGGGGCCGGGACAAAGAACACTGAAGCTTTCTTT,CASSPGAGTKNTEAFF
TRBV4-3,NA,NA,TRBJ1-1,TGCGCCAGCAGCCAAGATGTGAACACTGAAGCTTTCTTT,CASSQDVNTEAFF
TRBV5-6,NA,NA,TRBJ2-7,TGTGCCAGCAGTCCAACAGGGTCCTACGAGCAGTACTTC,CASSPTGSYEQYF
TRBV7-3,TRBD2,NA,TRBJ2-7,TGTGCCAGCAGCCCTAGCGGGAGAACCGAGCAGTACTTC,CASSPSGRTEQYF
TRBV5-1,TRBD2,NA,TRBJ2-5,TGCGCCAGCAGCTTCTTAAGTGGGACTATCACAGAGACCCAGTACTTC,CASSFLSGTITETQYF
TRBV5-4,NA,NA,TRBJ2-2,TGTGCCAGCGAGTTCCGTTCGAACACCGGGGAGCTGTTTTTT,CASEFRSNTGELFF
TRBV14,NA,NA,TRBJ2-3,TGTGCCAGCAGCCAAGATCCCGGGTGGACAGATACGCAGTATTTT,CASSQDPGWTDTQYF
TRBV9,NA,NA,TRBJ2-5,TGTGCCAGCAGCGTTGGGGGAGAGACCCAGTACTTC,CASSVGGETQYF
TRBV28,TRBD2,NA,TRBJ2-7,TGTGCCAGCAGTTTAGAGCGGGAGGGCTCCTACGAGCAGTACTTC,CASSLEREGSYEQYF
TRBV5-1,NA,NA,TRBJ1-5,TGCGCCAGCAGCTTGGACGGTCTTCAGCCCCAGCATTTT,CASSLDGLQPQHF
TRBV15,TRBD2,NA,TRBJ2-3,TGTGCCACCAGCAGAGGAGATAGCGGGAAAGATACGCAGTATTTT,CATSRGDSGKDTQYF
TRBV10-2,TRBD2,once,TRBJ2-7,TGCGCCAGCAGTGAGTCGAAGGGGGGACTAGCGGGAGGCTCCGAGCAGTACTTC,CASSESKGGLAGGSEQYF
TRBV5-1,NA,NA,TRBJ2-4,TGCGCCAGCAGCTTAGGGACGCTAGCCAAAAACATTCAGTACTTC,CASSLGTLAKNIQYF
TRBV10-2,NA,NA,TRBJ2-7,TGCGCCAGCAGTGAGTCTAGCATCGACGAGCAGTACTTC,CASSESSIDEQYF
TRBV15,TRBD1,NA,TRBJ1-1,TGTGCCACCAGCACACGGGTGGGCAGGGGGCAGGGCACTGAAGCTTTCTTT,CATSTRVGRGQGTEAFF
TRBV18,TRBD2,NA,TRBJ2-6,TGTGCCAGCTCACCACGGCGGGAGGGGGCCTTTGGGGCCAACGTCCTGACTTTC,CASSPRREGAFGANVLTF
TRBV11-3,NA,NA,TRBJ1-5,TGTGCCAGCAGCGTAAGGCAGGGCCCTGGCAATCAGCCCCAGCATTTT,CASSVRQGPGNQPQHF
TRBV6-1,TRBD1,NA,TRBJ2-7,TGTGCCAGCAAGGTCAAGGACAGGAGCTCCTACGAGCAGTACTTC,CASKVKDRSSYEQYF
TRBV28,NA,NA,TRBJ2-3,TGTGCCAGCAGTTTTGCGGCTAGCGGCACAGATACGCAGTATTTT,CASSFAASGTDTQYF
TRBV6-1,TRBD1,NA,TRBJ2-7,TGTGCCAGCATCAGGGGGCTGTCCTACGAGCAGTACTTC,CASIRGLSYEQYF
TRBV2,NA,NA,TRBJ2-2,TGTGCCAGCAATGCAGACCTATCAGGGGAGCTGTTTTTT,CASNADLSGELFF
TRBV19,NA,NA,TRBJ1-2,TGTGCCAGTAGTATAGCCGAGGCAGGAGCTAACTATGGCTACACCTTC,CASSIAEAGANYGYTF
TRBV4-1,NA,NA,TRBJ2-7,TGCGCCAGCAGCCAAGGGGTCTCGATCTACGAGCAGTACTTC,CASSQGVSIYEQYF
TRBV6-1,TRBD1,NA,TRBJ1-5,TGTGCCAGCAGTGAATTCGGGACAGCTAGCAATCAGCCCCAGCATTTT,CASSEFGTASNQPQHF
TRBV5-1,TRBD2,NA,TRBJ2-1,TGCGCCAGCACGCCAAGCGGGGCCTACAATGAGCAGTTCTTC,CASTPSGAYNEQFF
TRBV7-8,TRBD2,once,TRBJ2-7,TGTGCCAGCAGCCCTCGAGCCCGACTAGCGGGAGATAGAGTCGAGCAGTACTTC,CASSPRARLAGDRVEQYF
TRBV14,NA,NA,TRBJ2-2,TGTGCCAGCGGTCTGGCGATCGGGGAGCTGTTTTTT,CASGLAIGELFF
TRBV9,NA,NA,TRBJ1-2,TGTGCCAGCAGCGTAGGGACAGCGACAAGCTATGGCTACACCTTC,CASSVGTATSYGYTF
TRBV28,TRBD2,NA,TRBJ2-1,TGTGCCAGCAAATCTAGCGGGGGTTTCCCCTACAATGAGCAGTTCTTC,CASKSSGGFPYNEQFF
TRBV27,TRBD2,NA,TRBJ2-2,TGTGCCAGCAGTGCGCGGACTAGCGGGAGAGTCGGGGAGCTGTTTTTT,CASSARTSGRVGELFF
TRBV7-9,NA,NA,TRBJ1-2,TGTGCCAGCAGCTTAGAGGGGCGTAGGTTTGGCTACACCTTC,CASSLEGRRFGYTF
TRBV18,TRBD1,NA,TRBJ1-3,TGTGCCAGCTCACCACTCGGTGAAGGGGGCGTCCGCTCTGGAAACACCATATATTTT,CASSPLGEGGVRSGNTIYF
TRBV11-3,NA,NA,TRBJ2-1,TGTGCCAGCAGCCAGAGGGATGAGCAGTTCTTC,CASSQRDEQFF
TRBV6-1,NA,NA,TRBJ1-5,TGTGCCAGCAGTTTAGGCGGGCAGGGAGGTCAGCCCCAGCATTTT,CASSLGGQGGQPQHF
TRBV9,NA,once,TRBJ2-3,TGTGCCAGCAGCGTAGAGTTCACTTACACAGATACGCAGTATTTT,CASSVEFTYTDTQYF
TRBV5-4,TRBD1,NA,TRBJ2-5,TGTGCCAGCAGCTTAAAGGACAGGGGAGGATTAGAGTACTTC,CASSLKDRGGLEYF
TRBV28,NA,NA,TRBJ2-7,TGTGCCAGCACCTTCTACAGCACTGGAAAGCAGTACTTC,CASTFYSTGKQYF
TRBV5-6,NA,NA,TRBJ1-2,TGTGCCAGCAGCTTTTCCGGGGGGGACTATGGCTACACCTTC,CASSFSGGDYGYTF
TRBV5-1,TRBD2,NA,TRBJ2-1,TGCGCCAGCAGCTTCCGGACTAGCGGGAGTAATTTCAATGAGCAGTTCTTC,CASSFRTSGSNFNEQFF
TRBV6-1,TRBD1,NA,TRBJ2-3,TGTGCCAGCAGGGTCGGGACAGGGCAAACAGATACGCAGTATTTT,CASRVGTGQTDTQYF
TRBV7-8,NA,NA,TRBJ2-1,TGTGCCAGCAGCTTATTTGCCCCAGGGAGTTCCTACAATGAGCAGTTCTTC,CASSLFAPGSSYNEQFF